These 21 T cell receptor beta chains were sequenced from one sample in a study of tumor and adjacent non-tumor tissue in lung cancer. The library came from three nested PCR rounds adapted from ARM-PCR protocols. Using its own MiXCR run on the multiplex PCR reads, TCRdb lists one record per CDR3 protein. Here the sample spans over 85,000 distinct CDR3 sequences, over 70% being singletons. No cell sorting was done before RNA was extracted from the tissue. Sequencing was carried out using lung tumor tissue. These receptors all stem from a man in his 70s with non-small cell lung cancer.

Notes on this clonotype: The junction departs from the called germline gene at one end, perhaps through a read error. The genes are TRBV9 and TRBJ2-2; D could derive from TRBD1 or TRBD2 (5 bases each). The CDR3 contains 12 residues. Germline V lookup: CDR1 SGDLS, CDR2 YYNGEE. CDR3 loop: CASSAFLGDLFF. CDR3 DNA: TGTGCCAGCAGCGCATTCCTGGGGGACCTGTTTTTT. Variable domain in full (rest from reference TRBV9 and TRBJ2-2): DSGVTQTPKHLITATGQRVTLRCSPRSGDLSVYWYQQSLDQGLQFLIQYYNGEERAKGNILERFSAQQFPDLHSELNLSSLELGDSALYFCASSAFLGDLFFGEGSRLTVL.

Comments on this clonotype: This may come from a read error, since a much larger clone is one base off. This sequence joins TRBV5-1 and TRBJ2-1, with D maybe TRBD1 (6 bases). This CDR3 comprises 18 residues. Germline V gene sequence: CDR1 SGHRS, CDR2 YFSETQ. CDR3 sequence: CASSPTRGQLISFNEQFF. CDR3 in DNA: TGCGCCAGCAGCCCAACCCGAGGACAGTTGATCTCCTTCAATGAGCAGTTCTTC.

With regard to this clonotype: A much larger clone is a single base away; this may be a read error. The chain recombines TRBV28 with TRBJ1-2; 9 nucleotides match TRBD1. The CDR3 extends over 16 amino acids. The germline V gene encodes CDR1 MDHEN and CDR2 SYDVKM. With V trimmed by 7 bases and J by 4 bases, 13 bases remained unmatched. The CDR3 loop reads CASIPGGTGWAYGYTF. The CDR3 nucleotides read TGTGCCAGCATTCCAGGGGGGACAGGGTGGGCCTATGGCTACACCTTC.

The table lists this clonotype with a count of one. The gene calls are TRBV12-3 or TRBV12-4 and TRBJ2-5; 7 bases align to TRBD1. The J segment lost 8 bases and the V segment lost 6 bases, leaving 9 bases of the junction unmatched. This CDR3 region has 13 residues. Here the CDR3 reads CASRPGQVFTQYF. The CDR3 nucleotides are TGTGCCAGCAGACCCGGACAGGTCTTCACCCAGTACTTC.

A note on this clonotype: One end of the junction fails to match germline, which may point to a read error. J is TRBJ2-2 and V is TRBV12-3 or TRBV12-4; D may correspond to TRBD1 or TRBD2 (5 bases each). This CDR3 is built from 16 residues. For the CDR3, the DNA is TGTGCCAGCAGTTTCCCAGGGACGATGAACACCGGGAAGCTGTTTTTT. Translation gives CASSFPGTMNTGKLFF.

About this clonotype: One junction end disagrees with the germline gene, perhaps due to a read error. This chain links TRBV6-1 with TRBJ1-5; no clear D gene. CDR1 is MNHNS, CDR2 SASEGT, per germline. The CDR3 totals 14 residues. CDR3 coding DNA: TGTGCCAACAGTCTACTGGGTAACAATCAGCCCCAGCATTTT. It codes for CANSLLGNNQPQHF.

The V call is TRBV5-6, the J call TRBJ2-3; no firm D call. Germline V lookup: CDR1 SGHDT, CDR2 YYEEEE. V lost 4 bases to trimming and J lost 3 bases, with 15 bases between them. This CDR3 is 15 amino acids long. This chain's CDR3 is CASSMDPRSTDTQYF. CDR3 DNA sequence: TGTGCCAGCAGCATGGACCCGCGAAGTACAGATACGCAGTATTTT.

Details on this clonotype: At one end, the junction sequence differs from germline, possibly due to a read error. The chain joins TRBV5-6 to TRBJ2-5, with D possibly being TRBD1 or TRBD2 (5 bases each). The CDR3 has 13 amino acids. Germline V gene sequence: CDR1 SGHDT, CDR2 YYEEEE. The CDR3 is CASSPGPVETQCF. CDR3 bases: TGCGCCAGCAGCCCGGGACCGGTCGAGACCCAGTGCTTC. The whole variable domain, filled in from reference TRBV5-6 and TRBJ2-5, reads DAGVTQSPTHLIKTRGQQVTLRCSPKSGHDTVSWYQQALGQGPQFIFQYYEEEERQRGNFPDRFSGHQFPNYSSELNVNALLLGDSALYLCASSPGPVETQCFGPGTRLLVL.

This clonotype was seen many times. At one boundary the junction diverges from the germline segment, which might be a read error. The chain employs TRBV2 and TRBJ2-1; no reliable D call. Per the germline V gene, CDR1 is SNHLY and CDR2 is FYNNEI. The CDR3 has 14 amino acids. CDR3 DNA: TGTGTCAGCAGTGGCGAGTATGTCTCCAATGAGCAGTTCTTC. Amino acids: CVSSGEYVSNEQFF.

This clonotype showed up many times. The genes are TRBV4-1 and TRBJ2-1, with TRBD2 matching 10 bases. The germline CDR1 and CDR2 sequences are MGHRA and YSYEKL. V lost 6 bases and J lost 5; bases outside the gene matches: 10. This CDR3 contains 16 residues. The CDR3 DNA follows: TGCGCCAGCAGTCGAACCGGGACTAGCGCAAACAATGAGCAGTTCTTC. Its translation is CASSRTGTSANNEQFF.

This clonotype was detected only a few times. At one end the junction does not follow the germline gene, possibly because of a read error. The V gene is TRBV10-3, the J gene TRBJ1-5; 7 nucleotides align to TRBD1. Germline V gene sequence: CDR1 ENHRY, CDR2 SYGVKD. The CDR3 runs to 15 residues. The CDR3 protein is CAISITGEGDQTQHF. Here the CDR3 DNA reads TGTGCCATCAGTATAACAGGGGAAGGGGATCAGACCCAACATTTT.

Concerning this clonotype itself: Relative to the germline gene, one junction end is altered; a read error may explain this. This sequence joins TRBV10-2 and TRBJ1-2; the D is unclear. Germline V CDR1 and CDR2: WSHSY, SAAADI. The CDR3 is 15 residues long. The CDR3 DNA reads TGTGCCAGCAGTGAGTTGAGGGATCAGAGCTATGGCTACACCTTC. Protein sequence: CASSELRDQSYGYTF.

The V call is TRBV6-5, the J call TRBJ1-2, with TRBD1 identical over 7 bases. V shed 5 bases and J 7 bases; nucleotides not matched to a gene: 10. Germline V gives CDR1 MNHEY, CDR2 SVGAGI. CDR3 length: 14 amino acids. The CDR3 sequence is CASSNDQGESGYTF. CDR3 in DNA: TGTGCCAGCAGTAATGACCAGGGGGAAAGTGGCTACACCTTC.

This clonotype was detected ten times or more. This chain connects TRBV6-5 to TRBJ1-5, with a possible D match to TRBD1 (6 bases). Germline assignment: CDR1 MNHEY and CDR2 SVGAGI. This CDR3 is built from 14 residues. V shed 6 bases and J shed 5 bases, with 14 bases lying between them. In DNA form, the CDR3 reads TGTGCCAGCAGCAAGGGGGGCCTCTATCAGCCCCAGCATTTT. Translated, it gives CASSKGGLYQPQHF.

A word on this clonotype: A junction end diverges from the germline sequence, so it may reflect a read error. The chain is built from TRBV4-3 and TRBJ1-6; D gene ambiguous. The length of the CDR3 is 13 residues. Per germline, CDR1 LGHNA and CDR2 YSLEER. DNA of the CDR3: TGCACCAGTAGCCAAGAAGTTAATTCACCCCTCCACTTT. Amino acid sequence: CTSSQEVNSPLHF.

In regard to this clonotype: Compared with germline, one end of the junction differs, possibly owing to a read error. V is TRBV12-3 or TRBV12-4 and J is TRBJ1-5; 8 bases are shared with TRBD1. The CDR3 runs to 13 residues. The CDR3 region is CTSRATGAQPQHF. In DNA form, the CDR3 reads TGTACCAGCAGGGCGACAGGGGCTCAGCCCCAGCATTTT.

The J gene is TRBJ2-3, the V gene TRBV29-1, with no clear D. There are 11 residues in the CDR3. The germline gives CDR1 SQVTM, CDR2 ANQGSEA. CDR3: CRTPYVDTQYF. DNA for the CDR3: TGCAGGACCCCGTACGTAGATACGCAGTATTTT.

On this clonotype: The junction departs from the called germline gene at one end, perhaps through a read error. This sequence joins TRBV12-3 or TRBV12-4 and TRBJ2-5; 7 nucleotides align to TRBD2. The CDR3 sequence is 15 residues long. The CDR3 bases are TGTGCCAGCAGCGGGCTAGCGGAAGTGGTGGAGACGCAGCACTTC. Translated, it gives CASSGLAEVVETQHF.

A word on this clonotype: This may be a read error, as it is one base from a much larger clone. The chain carries TRBV4-1 and TRBJ1-6, with TRBD1 identical over 9 bases. CDR1 is MGHRA and CDR2 is YSYEKL in the germline V gene. CDR3 length equals 15 residues. V lost 1 base, J lost 10 bases, and 5 bases stayed unmatched. The CDR3 nucleotides are TGCGCCAGCAGCCAAGTGTCGGGACAGGGATCACCCCTCCACTTT. Residues: CASSQVSGQGSPLHF.

For this clonotype: Just one base apart from a much larger clone, this may be a read error. The chain links TRBV30 to TRBJ2-1; a weak D match, TRBD1 (7 bases). The length of the CDR3 is 12 residues. The germline V gene encodes CDR1 GTSNPN and CDR2 SVGIG (reference sequence). The DNA of the CDR3 is TGTCCCTGGAGCCCAGGGGGGCCGGGGCAGTTCTTC. Its protein product is CPWSPGGPGQFF. Drawing the rest from reference TRBV30 and TRBJ2-1, the complete variable domain is SQTIHQWPATLVQPVGSPLSLECTVEGTSNPNLYWYRQAAGRGLQLLFYSVGIGQISSEVPQNLSASRPQDRQFILSSKKLLLSDSGFYLCPWSPGGPGQFFGPGTRLTVL.

As concerns this clonotype: No conserved phenylalanine or tryptophan ends this CDR3, so it is likely a read error. V gene TRBV4-3 combines with J gene TRBJ2-3; 12 bases are a match to TRBD2. This CDR3 is built from 16 residues. The trim removed 4 bases at V and 4 bases at J, leaving 6 bases unmatched. CDR1 is LGHNA, CDR2 YSLEER, per germline. The CDR3 protein is CASSRRLAGVADTQYL. CDR3 sequence (DNA): TGCGCCAGCAGCCGTCGACTAGCGGGAGTGGCAGATACGCAGTATTTG.